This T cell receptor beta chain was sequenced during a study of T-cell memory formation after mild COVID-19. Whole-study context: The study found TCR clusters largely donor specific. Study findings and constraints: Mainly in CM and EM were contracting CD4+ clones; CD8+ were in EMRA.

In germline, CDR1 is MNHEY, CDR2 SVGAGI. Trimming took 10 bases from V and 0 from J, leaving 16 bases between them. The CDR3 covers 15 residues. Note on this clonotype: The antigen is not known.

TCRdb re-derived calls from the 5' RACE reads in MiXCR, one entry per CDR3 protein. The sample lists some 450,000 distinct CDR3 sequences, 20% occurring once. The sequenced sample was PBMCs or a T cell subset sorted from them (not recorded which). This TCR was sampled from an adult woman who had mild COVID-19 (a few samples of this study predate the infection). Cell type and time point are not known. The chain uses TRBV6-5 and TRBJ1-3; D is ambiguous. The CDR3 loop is CATARFSSSGNTIYF. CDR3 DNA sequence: TGTGCCACCGCGCGGTTCTCCAGCTCTGGAAACACCATATATTTT.